One and the same sample provided the 16 T cell receptor beta chains below, sequenced in a study of blood T cell repertoires in COVID-19. Some clones are missing from TCRdb's copy, which holds only in-frame ones; the method was immunoSEQ multiplex PCR. The sample shows about 240,000 clones, 80% to 85% of them seen only once. The sample taken for sequencing was peripheral blood. The receptors stem from a woman under 30 with acute or convalescent COVID-19.

This sequence joins TRBV7-2 and TRBJ2-7; 10 bases are a match to TRBD2. The germline gives CDR1 SGHTA, CDR2 FQGNSA. The J segment lost 7 bases and the V segment lost 0 bases, leaving 6 bases of the junction unmatched. The CDR3 is made up of 15 amino acids. CDR3 region: CASSLAGSGRREQYF. The CDR3 region has the DNA TGTGCCAGCAGCTTAGCGGGTAGCGGGAGGAGGGAGCAGTACTTC.

This clone was seen just once. The V call is TRBV6-2 or TRBV6-3, the J call TRBJ2-1; 7 bases map to TRBD2. Germline CDR1 MNHEY, CDR2 SVGEGT. The CDR3 is 16 residues long. Trimming cost V 5 bases and J 6 bases; bases outside gene matches: 13. The CDR3 spells CASSTTTSVGINEQFF. CDR3 bases: TGTGCCAGCAGTACGACTACTAGCGTGGGTATCAATGAGCAGTTCTTC.

This chain connects TRBV4-3 to TRBJ2-2, with 8 nucleotides matching TRBD1. V lost 0 bases, J lost 5 bases, and 8 bases stayed unmatched. There are 17 residues in the CDR3. In germline, CDR1 is LGHNA, CDR2 YSLEER. DNA for the CDR3: TGCGCCAGCAGCCAAGAGGCTTTCCAGGGGGCGACCGGGGAGCTGTTTTTT. Encoded protein: CASSQEAFQGATGELFF.

The chain recombines TRBV6-5 with TRBJ2-5; 8 positions match TRBD1. V shed 6 bases and J 5 bases; nucleotides not matched to a gene: 5. CDR3 length equals 13 residues. CDR1 is MNHEY and CDR2 is SVGAGI in the germline V gene. The CDR3 bases are TGTGCCAGCAGCGCAGGGGGCGCGGAGACCCAGTACTTC. This translates into CASSAGGAETQYF.

The chain carries TRBV12-3 or TRBV12-4 and TRBJ2-1; D unresolved. The CDR3 is made up of 13 amino acids. V dropped 7 bases and J dropped 9 bases, with 16 bases sitting between them. CDR3 coding DNA: TGTGCCAGCAAGGTAGCTCTCAACTCTGAGCAGTTCTTC. This sequence encodes CASKVALNSEQFF.

The chain carries TRBV3-1 (or the pseudogene TRBV3-2) and TRBJ1-2, with D possibly being TRBD1 (6 bases). The CDR3 length is 13 residues. Germline lookup yields CDR1 LGHDT and CDR2 YNNKEL (reference sequence). Trimming took 9 bases from V and 3 from J, leaving 14 bases between them. This CDR3 is CARQGPPHYGYTF. The CDR3 region has the DNA TGTGCCAGACAGGGCCCCCCCCACTATGGCTACACCTTC.

The CDR3 is CASSFAGGTQYF. CDR3 coding DNA: TGTGCCAGCAGTTTCGCCGGGGGGACCCAGTACTTC. The rearrangement joins TRBV6-5 to TRBJ2-5; D is perhaps TRBD2 (6 bases). The CDR3 is 12 amino acids. Between the trimmed V and J ends, which lost 4 bases and 7 bases, there was a span of 10 bases. CDR1 MNHEY and CDR2 SVGAGI come from the germline V gene.

This sequence joins TRBV7-9 and TRBJ1-3, with 8 bases lining up with TRBD1. After removal of 5 bases from V and 2 bases from J, the junction contained 2 bases not matched to a gene. The CDR3 contains 14 residues. The V gene's germline CDR1 is SEHNR and CDR2 FQNEAQ (reference sequence). The CDR3: CASSRDRPGNTIYF. Here the CDR3 DNA reads TGTGCCAGCAGCCGGGACAGGCCTGGAAACACCATATATTTT.

Comment on this clone: Additional DNA sequences in this sample encode the identical CDR3. The chain combines TRBV11-2 with TRBJ1-1, with unresolved D. CDR3 length: 13 residues. Trimming left V 0 bases short and J 4 bases short, with 6 bases between. Germline CDR1 is SGHAT and CDR2 is FQNNGV. The CDR3 coding sequence is TGTGCCAGCAGCTTAGATCGGGGCACTGAAGCTTTCTTT. It yields the protein CASSLDRGTEAFF. Full variable domain (missing parts from reference TRBV11-2 and TRBJ1-1): EAGVAQSPRYKIIEKRQSVAFWCNPISGHATLYWYQQILGQGPKLLIQFQNNGVVDDSQLPKDRFSAERLKGVDSTLKIQPAKLEDSAVYLCASSLDRGTEAFFGQGTRLTVV.

This sequence joins TRBV19 and TRBJ1-1, with D tentatively TRBD1 (5 bases). The V end was cut by 5 bases, the J end by 4 bases, with 11 bases between. CDR3 length equals 13 residues. CDR1 is LNHDA and CDR2 is SQIVND in the germline V gene (reference sequence). For the CDR3, the DNA is TGTGCCAGTAGTCCTAGACAGTTCACTGAAGCTTTCTTT. Translation: CASSPRQFTEAFF. Together with reference TRBV19 and TRBJ1-1, the CDR3 gives the full variable domain: DGGITQSPKYLFRKEGQNVTLSCEQNLNHDAMYWYRQDPGQGLRLIYYSQIVNDFQKGDIAEGYSVSREKKESFPLTVTSAQKNPTAFYLCASSPRQFTEAFFGQGTRLTVV.

This chain links TRBV7-9 with TRBJ1-2; D remains ambiguous. V lost 5 bases to trimming and J lost 0 bases, with 7 bases between them. The CDR3 runs 13 residues. Germline V gene sequence: CDR1 SEHNR, CDR2 FQNEAQ (reference sequence). CDR3 sequence reads: CASSPQPNYGYTF. The CDR3 DNA reads TGTGCCAGCAGCCCACAACCTAACTATGGCTACACCTTC.

V gene TRBV6-1 combines with J gene TRBJ2-2; TRBD2 matches at 10 bases. V was clipped by 2 bases and J by 4 bases; unmatched bases: 4. This CDR3 region has 16 residues. Germline V gives CDR1 MNHNS, CDR2 SASEGT. The CDR3 spells CASSEMASGSTGELFF. The CDR3 nucleotides read TGTGCCAGCAGTGAAATGGCTAGCGGGAGCACCGGGGAGCTGTTTTTT.

The chain carries TRBV15 and TRBJ1-2; D perhaps matches TRBD1 (6 bases). This CDR3 is built from 14 residues. Trimming stripped 3 bases from V and 6 bases from J, with 14 bases between. CDR1 is LNHNV, CDR2 YYDKDF, per germline (reference sequence). The CDR3: CATSSYTGTHGYTF. For the CDR3, the DNA is TGTGCCACCAGCAGTTATACAGGGACCCATGGCTACACCTTC.

The V call is TRBV24-1, the J call TRBJ2-3; D possibly corresponds to TRBD1 (6 bases). V lost 8 bases and J 3 bases, leaving 20 bases between the germline ends. Looked up from germline, CDR1 is KGHDR and CDR2 is SFDVKD. This CDR3 comprises 16 residues. CDR3 DNA: TGTGCCACCAAGCACCGGACAGACCTAGATACAGATACGCAGTATTTT. Translated: CATKHRTDLDTDTQYF.

The chain carries TRBV7-2 and TRBJ2-5, with TRBD1 identical over 9 bases. This CDR3 is 13 amino acids long. Germline values: CDR1 SGHTA, CDR2 FQGNSA. J gave up 4 bases and V 4 bases, and 1 base lay outside the gene matches. CDR3 sequence: CASSSDRGETQYF. The CDR3 region has the DNA TGTGCCAGCAGCTCGGACAGGGGAGAGACCCAGTACTTC.

The chain employs TRBV5-1 and TRBJ2-2; a possible D gene is TRBD1 (5 bases). The CDR3 runs to 14 residues. V shed 3 bases and J shed 1 base, with 7 bases lying between them. Per the germline V gene, CDR1 is SGHRS and CDR2 is YFSETQ. Written as DNA, the CDR3 is TGCGCCAGCAGCTCAGGACAGAACACCGGGGAGCTGTTTTTT. It encodes CASSSGQNTGELFF.